A selection of T cell receptor beta chains follows, all from one sample in a study of identifying expanded T cells in peripheral blood. Measured with immunoSEQ multiplex PCR; TCRdb has only the in-frame clones, and not every one. The data contain 81,000 or so clones, roughly 84% of them singletons. Material for sequencing was blood. The receptors come from a person aged 18-69 years in good health. CDR3s include the opening cysteine and the closing phenylalanine or tryptophan. D genes are given only for firm matches. Only some rows state a clone size, as once, few, many or a class for expanded clones.

clone_size: NA
cdr3_length: 12
v_call: TRBV28
d_call: NA
j_call: TRBJ2-7
cdr3_aa: CASSPLGGEQYF
cdr3_nt: TGTGCCAGCAGTCCGCTAGGGGGGGAGCAGTACTTC

clone_size: NA
cdr3_length: 20
v_call: TRBV4-2
d_call: NA
j_call: TRBJ1-5
cdr3_aa: CASSQDRKGVTADSNQPQHF
cdr3_nt: TGTGCCAGCAGCCAAGATCGAAAAGGAGTGACAGCAGATAGCAATCAGCCCCAGCATTTT

clone_size: NA
cdr3_length: 13
v_call: TRBV9
d_call: NA
j_call: TRBJ2-7
cdr3_aa: CASSVALEYEQYF
cdr3_nt: TGTGCCAGCAGCGTAGCTCTAGAATACGAGCAGTACTTC

clone_size: NA
cdr3_length: 14
v_call: TRBV28
d_call: NA
j_call: TRBJ2-1
cdr3_aa: CASRQASSYNEQFF
cdr3_nt: TGTGCCAGCAGACAGGCCAGCTCCTACAATGAGCAGTTCTTC

clone_size: once
cdr3_length: 12
v_call: TRBV30
d_call: NA
j_call: TRBJ2-7
cdr3_aa: CAWAGGAYEQYF
cdr3_nt: TGTGCCTGGGCCGGAGGGGCTTACGAGCAGTACTTC

clone_size: NA
cdr3_length: 12
v_call: TRBV19
d_call: NA
j_call: TRBJ2-7
cdr3_aa: CASSPQGYEQYF
cdr3_nt: TGTGCCAGTAGTCCGCAGGGTTACGAGCAGTACTTC

clone_size: NA
cdr3_length: 15
v_call: TRBV4-1
d_call: TRBD2
j_call: TRBJ2-7
cdr3_aa: CASSQERAGDYEQYF
cdr3_nt: TGCGCCAGCAGCCAAGAAAGAGCGGGGGACTACGAGCAGTACTTC

clone_size: NA
cdr3_length: 15
v_call: TRBV13
d_call: TRBD2
j_call: TRBJ2-7
cdr3_aa: CASSQTSGATYEQYF
cdr3_nt: TGTGCCAGCAGCCAAACTAGCGGGGCAACCTACGAGCAGTACTTC

clone_size: NA
cdr3_length: 16
v_call: TRBV10-3
d_call: TRBD2
j_call: TRBJ2-7
cdr3_aa: CAISVGGRTLPYEQYF
cdr3_nt: TGTGCCATCAGTGTAGGCGGGAGGACCCTACCGTACGAGCAGTACTTC

clone_size: NA
cdr3_length: 15
v_call: TRBV29-1
d_call: TRBD1
j_call: TRBJ2-5
cdr3_aa: CSVEEGTGAQETQYF
cdr3_nt: TGCAGCGTTGAAGAAGGGACAGGAGCTCAAGAGACCCAGTACTTC

clone_size: NA
cdr3_length: 12
v_call: TRBV5-4
d_call: NA
j_call: TRBJ2-2
cdr3_aa: CASSSKIGELFF
cdr3_nt: TGTGCCAGCAGCTCAAAAATCGGGGAGCTGTTTTTT

clone_size: NA
cdr3_length: 16
v_call: TRBV27
d_call: TRBD1
j_call: TRBJ1-2
cdr3_aa: CASSFGTGFSDYGYTF
cdr3_nt: TGTGCCAGCAGCTTCGGGACAGGCTTCTCCGACTATGGCTACACCTTC

clone_size: NA
cdr3_length: 14
v_call: TRBV27
d_call: NA
j_call: TRBJ1-1
cdr3_aa: CASSLSGTYPEAFF
cdr3_nt: TGTGCCAGCAGTTTATCTGGGACCTACCCTGAAGCTTTCTTT

clone_size: few
cdr3_length: 15
v_call: TRBV19
d_call: NA
j_call: TRBJ2-2
cdr3_aa: CASCFRGEGTGELFF
cdr3_nt: TGTGCCAGTTGTTTCAGGGGAGAGGGAACCGGGGAGCTGTTTTTT

clone_size: NA
cdr3_length: 15
v_call: TRBV7-2
d_call: TRBD2
j_call: TRBJ2-7
cdr3_aa: CASSLGPGLALEQYF
cdr3_nt: TGTGCCAGCAGCCTTGGACCGGGACTAGCGCTCGAGCAGTACTTC

clone_size: NA
cdr3_length: 13
v_call: TRBV18
d_call: NA
j_call: TRBJ2-2
cdr3_aa: CASSPTYTGELFF
cdr3_nt: TGTGCCAGCTCACCAACTTACACCGGGGAGCTGTTTTTT

clone_size: NA
cdr3_length: 15
v_call: TRBV6-5
d_call: TRBD1
j_call: TRBJ2-7
cdr3_aa: CASSFSGTGVYEQYF
cdr3_nt: TGTGCCAGCAGTTTCTCCGGGACAGGGGTCTACGAGCAGTACTTC

clone_size: NA
cdr3_length: 14
v_call: TRBV6-5
d_call: NA
j_call: TRBJ2-3
cdr3_aa: CASSYSASRDTQYF
cdr3_nt: TGTGCCAGCAGTTACTCAGCGAGCCGGGATACGCAGTATTTT

clone_size: medium-sized
cdr3_length: 13
v_call: TRBV10-3
d_call: NA
j_call: TRBJ2-5
cdr3_aa: CAISDYLQETQYF
cdr3_nt: TGTGCCATCAGTGATTATCTCCAAGAGACCCAGTACTTC

clone_size: NA
cdr3_length: 14
v_call: TRBV28
d_call: TRBD1
j_call: TRBJ2-2
cdr3_aa: CASKDRGQTGELFF
cdr3_nt: TGTGCCAGCAAGGACAGGGGGCAAACCGGGGAGCTGTTTTTT

clone_size: NA
cdr3_length: 15
v_call: TRBV11-3
d_call: TRBD2
j_call: TRBJ2-5
cdr3_aa: CASSIRGLAEETQYF
cdr3_nt: TGTGCCAGCAGCATACGGGGACTAGCGGAAGAGACCCAGTACTTC

clone_size: NA
cdr3_length: 12
v_call: TRBV30
d_call: NA
j_call: TRBJ1-2
cdr3_aa: CAWGGPPYGYTF
cdr3_nt: TGTGCCTGGGGGGGGCCTCCCTACGGCTACACCTTC

clone_size: NA
cdr3_length: 14
v_call: TRBV5-4
d_call: TRBD1
j_call: TRBJ1-3
cdr3_aa: CATGDSNSGNTIYF
cdr3_nt: TGTGCCACCGGGGACAGTAACTCTGGAAACACCATATATTTT

clone_size: NA
cdr3_length: 21
v_call: TRBV6-4
d_call: TRBD1
j_call: TRBJ1-5
cdr3_aa: CASSDSKSKWEGQSRDQPQHF
cdr3_nt: TGTGCCAGCAGTGACTCGAAATCGAAGTGGGAGGGACAGTCTCGCGATCAGCCCCAGCATTTT

clone_size: few
cdr3_length: 16
v_call: TRBV6-4
d_call: TRBD2
j_call: TRBJ2-2
cdr3_aa: CASSDSSGRATGELFF
cdr3_nt: TGTGCCAGCAGTGACTCGAGCGGGAGGGCCACCGGGGAGCTGTTTTTT

clone_size: NA
cdr3_length: 16
v_call: TRBV19
d_call: NA
j_call: TRBJ1-5
cdr3_aa: CASIRDGIYSNQPQHF
cdr3_nt: TGTGCCAGTATCAGGGACGGAATTTATAGCAATCAGCCCCAGCATTTT

clone_size: few
cdr3_length: 15
v_call: TRBV5-1
d_call: NA
j_call: TRBJ2-3
cdr3_aa: CASSLDRPNTDTQYF
cdr3_nt: TGCGCCAGCAGCTTGGACAGACCGAACACAGATACGCAGTATTTT

clone_size: NA
cdr3_length: 12
v_call: TRBV27
d_call: NA
j_call: TRBJ1-1
cdr3_aa: CASSFGNTEAFF
cdr3_nt: TGTGCCAGCAGTTTCGGGAACACTGAAGCTTTCTTT

clone_size: NA
cdr3_length: 14
v_call: TRBV6-1
d_call: NA
j_call: TRBJ1-5
cdr3_aa: CASSASGRNQPQHF
cdr3_nt: TGTGCCAGCAGCGCTTCGGGACGTAATCAGCCCCAGCATTTT

clone_size: NA
cdr3_length: 12
v_call: TRBV6-5
d_call: NA
j_call: TRBJ2-7
cdr3_aa: CASKTDSYEQYF
cdr3_nt: TGTGCCAGCAAAACTGACTCCTACGAGCAGTACTTC

clone_size: NA
cdr3_length: 16
v_call: TRBV27
d_call: TRBD2
j_call: TRBJ2-7
cdr3_aa: CASSLSPGLITYEQYF
cdr3_nt: TGTGCCAGCAGTTTATCGCCGGGACTAATAACGTACGAGCAGTACTTC

clone_size: NA
cdr3_length: 15
v_call: TRBV7-9
d_call: NA
j_call: TRBJ2-7
cdr3_aa: CASSLGSDRTYEQYF
cdr3_nt: TGTGCCAGCAGCTTAGGGTCAGACAGAACCTACGAGCAGTACTTC

clone_size: NA
cdr3_length: 15
v_call: TRBV6-6
d_call: NA
j_call: TRBJ2-3
cdr3_aa: CASSYSGENTDTQYF
cdr3_nt: TGTGCCAGCAGTTACTCGGGGGAAAACACAGATACGCAGTATTTT

clone_size: NA
cdr3_length: 15
v_call: TRBV18
d_call: NA
j_call: TRBJ1-5
cdr3_aa: CASSPNQGLDQPQHF
cdr3_nt: TGTGCCAGCTCACCTAACCAGGGATTAGATCAGCCCCAGCATTTT

clone_size: NA
cdr3_length: 15
v_call: TRBV28
d_call: TRBD1
j_call: TRBJ2-7
cdr3_aa: CASSSQGTGGVEQYF
cdr3_nt: TGTGCCAGCAGTTCCCAAGGGACAGGGGGAGTCGAGCAGTACTTC

clone_size: once
cdr3_length: 15
v_call: TRBV5-8
d_call: TRBD2
j_call: TRBJ2-7
cdr3_aa: CASSARLAAIYEQYF
cdr3_nt: TGTGCCAGCAGCGCCCGACTAGCGGCTATCTACGAGCAGTACTTC

clone_size: once
cdr3_length: 15
v_call: TRBV5-1
d_call: TRBD1
j_call: TRBJ1-4
cdr3_aa: CASSSGQGLNEKLFF
cdr3_nt: TGCGCCAGCAGCTCCGGACAGGGCCTGAATGAAAAACTGTTTTTT

clone_size: NA
cdr3_length: 19
v_call: TRBV9
d_call: TRBD1
j_call: TRBJ2-1
cdr3_aa: CASSESPGQGPVEYNEQFF
cdr3_nt: TGTGCCAGCAGCGAGAGCCCGGGACAGGGCCCAGTAGAATACAATGAGCAGTTCTTC

clone_size: many
cdr3_length: 15
v_call: TRBV7-9
d_call: TRBD1
j_call: TRBJ1-4
cdr3_aa: CASSSPGQGNEKLFF
cdr3_nt: TGTGCCAGCAGCTCGCCGGGACAGGGTAATGAAAAACTGTTTTTT

clone_size: NA
cdr3_length: 16
v_call: TRBV6-6
d_call: TRBD2
j_call: TRBJ2-7
cdr3_aa: CASSPWASGGPVEQYF
cdr3_nt: TGTGCCAGCAGCCCGTGGGCGTCGGGAGGGCCAGTCGAGCAGTACTTC

clone_size: NA
cdr3_length: 16
v_call: TRBV4-2
d_call: NA
j_call: TRBJ2-2
cdr3_aa: CASSQDGRENTGELFF
cdr3_nt: TGTGCCAGCAGCCAAGATGGGCGGGAGAACACCGGGGAGCTGTTTTTT

clone_size: NA
cdr3_length: 13
v_call: TRBV6-6
d_call: TRBD2
j_call: TRBJ2-7
cdr3_aa: CATRELIPYEQYF
cdr3_nt: TGTGCCACGCGGGAGTTGATCCCCTACGAGCAGTACTTC

clone_size: NA
cdr3_length: 14
v_call: TRBV6-1
d_call: TRBD1
j_call: TRBJ2-2
cdr3_aa: CASSVDRGAGELFF
cdr3_nt: TGTGCCAGCAGTGTGGACAGGGGGGCCGGGGAGCTGTTTTTT

clone_size: once
cdr3_length: 18
v_call: TRBV28
d_call: TRBD2
j_call: TRBJ2-7
cdr3_aa: CASIPWGLAGGKSNEQYF
cdr3_nt: TGTGCCAGCATTCCCTGGGGACTAGCGGGAGGAAAGTCCAACGAGCAGTACTTC

clone_size: NA
cdr3_length: 14
v_call: TRBV28
d_call: NA
j_call: TRBJ2-7
cdr3_aa: CASSLWGDTYEQYF
cdr3_nt: TGTGCCAGCAGTTTATGGGGAGATACCTACGAGCAGTACTTC

clone_size: NA
cdr3_length: 16
v_call: TRBV7-2
d_call: NA
j_call: TRBJ1-1
cdr3_aa: CASSLDKASDMAEAFF
cdr3_nt: TGTGCCAGCAGCTTAGATAAGGCCTCGGATATGGCTGAAGCTTTCTTT

clone_size: NA
cdr3_length: 13
v_call: TRBV10-2
d_call: NA
j_call: TRBJ2-7
cdr3_aa: CASSEAPYYEQYF
cdr3_nt: TGCGCCAGCAGTGAGGCACCCTACTACGAGCAGTACTTC

clone_size: NA
cdr3_length: 14
v_call: TRBV2
d_call: NA
j_call: TRBJ1-1
cdr3_aa: CASSYQRVNTEAFF
cdr3_nt: TGTGCCAGCAGCTACCAAAGGGTGAACACTGAAGCTTTCTTT

clone_size: NA
cdr3_length: 15
v_call: TRBV19
d_call: TRBD1
j_call: TRBJ2-5
cdr3_aa: CASSLRTGGQETQYF
cdr3_nt: TGTGCCAGTAGCCTTAGGACAGGGGGACAAGAGACCCAGTACTTC

clone_size: NA
cdr3_length: 15
v_call: TRBV6-1
d_call: TRBD1
j_call: TRBJ2-1
cdr3_aa: CASSPRQGARNEQFF
cdr3_nt: TGTGCCAGCAGCCCCAGACAGGGGGCGCGCAATGAGCAGTTCTTC

clone_size: NA
cdr3_length: 13
v_call: TRBV11-1
d_call: NA
j_call: TRBJ2-1
cdr3_aa: CASSLDFNNEQFF
cdr3_nt: TGTGCCAGCAGCCTCGACTTCAACAATGAGCAGTTCTTC

clone_size: NA
cdr3_length: 15
v_call: TRBV28
d_call: TRBD2
j_call: TRBJ2-3
cdr3_aa: CASSTLAGGGDTQYF
cdr3_nt: TGTGCCAGCAGCACGCTAGCGGGAGGTGGGGATACGCAGTATTTT

clone_size: few
cdr3_length: 13
v_call: TRBV29-1
d_call: NA
j_call: TRBJ1-1
cdr3_aa: CSVFDGGKTEAFF
cdr3_nt: TGCAGCGTTTTCGACGGAGGAAAGACTGAAGCTTTCTTT